This T cell receptor beta chain was documented in a study of regulatory T cells in long-lasting Graves disease. Study-wide results and limits: For persistent Graves' patients, TCR diversity was lower than for newly diagnosed ones.

The TCR beta library used iRepertoire HTBI primers with Arm-PCR amplification of CDR3. TCRdb reprocessed the multiplex PCR reads with MiXCR, giving one entry per CDR3 protein. The sample consists of approximately 460,000 distinct CDR3 sequences, 16% of them appearing once. This CDR3 spans 15 amino acids. The ends lost 5 bases at V and 4 bases at J; junction bases unmatched: 6. CDR1 MNHEY and CDR2 SVGEGT come from the germline V gene. This clonotype was counted ten times or more. What it binds is unknown. Time point indicated: newly diagnosed GD, antithyroid drugs for less than 3 months. PBMC-extracted RNA yielded the TCR library. These same data were also listed under a study on T cells in Graves' hyperthyroidism and ophthalmopathy. That study adds: Any patient presenting with uncontrolled infection, other autoimmune disease, pregnancy or lactation was left out.

The V call is TRBV6-2 or TRBV6-3, the J call TRBJ2-1; 9 bases agree with TRBD1. This material consisted of peripheral blood mononuclear cells (PBMCs), taken at new diagnosis, from a patient treated with antithyroid drugs. This receptor was taken from a woman aged 30 to 39 with Graves disease. The CDR3 DNA reads TGTGCCAGCAGTGGACAGGGGTGGGAGTACAATGAGCAGTTCTTC. It codes for CASSGQGWEYNEQFF.